A selection of T cell receptor beta chains follows, all from one sample in a study of blood T cell repertoires in COVID-19. The table came from immunoSEQ multiplex PCR; TCRdb's copy has only in-frame clones and leaves some out. The sample has roughly 43,000 clones; roughly 85% are singletons. Sequencing was done on a sample of peripheral blood. All receptors come from a human donor in a cohort sampled during active COVID-19. The donor label of this sample is uncertain. Both conserved end residues are part of each CDR3. The D gene is left open where the match is weak. Size is stated for part of the rows, as once, few or many counts, or as a class when the clone is expanded.

clone_size	d_call	v_call	j_call	cdr3_nt	cdr3_aa
NA	TRBD1	TRBV11-2	TRBJ1-3	TGTGCCAGCCGTGACAGGGGAACAGAGGCTGGAAACACCATATATTTT	CASRDRGTEAGNTIYF
once	TRBD1	TRBV6-5	TRBJ1-6	TGTGCCAGCAGCCCAGTGACAGGGGGGCGTTCACCCCTCCACTTT	CASSPVTGGRSPLHF
NA	NA	TRBV5-8	TRBJ1-1	TGTGCCAGCACGAGAGGGCTACGGCAGAACACTGAAGCTTTCTTT	CASTRGLRQNTEAFF
NA	TRBD1	TRBV27	TRBJ1-4	TGTGCCAGCAGTTTAGTGACAGGGGTGGGAGAAAAACTGTTTTTT	CASSLVTGVGEKLFF
NA	NA	TRBV11-2	TRBJ1-2	TGTGCCAGCAGCTTAGATGAAGTTCGGGGGGCGCTTTCGATATACACCTTC	CASSLDEVRGALSIYTF
few	NA	TRBV4-1	TRBJ2-1	TGCGCCAGCAGCCAAGGGCTAGCCATGGGGTCCAATGAGCAGTTCTTC	CASSQGLAMGSNEQFF
NA	NA	TRBV7-8	TRBJ2-5	TGTGCCAGCAGCTTATCGGGGGGCAGTGAGACCCAGTACTTC	CASSLSGGSETQYF
NA	TRBD1	TRBV6-5	TRBJ1-5	TGTGCCAGCAGCGGCCACAGGGGACGCAATCAGCCCCAGCATTTT	CASSGHRGRNQPQHF
NA	TRBD2	TRBV5-6	TRBJ2-3	TGTGCCAGCAGCTTGCGGCGGGGGGTTAGCACAGATACGCAGTATTTT	CASSLRRGVSTDTQYF
NA	TRBD1	TRBV4-1	TRBJ1-2	TGCGCCAGCAGCCACCAAACCTCCCGCGACAGGGGGTTCTATGGCTACACCTTC	CASSHQTSRDRGFYGYTF
NA	TRBD1	TRBV6-5	TRBJ1-1	TGTGCCAGCAGTTTTGCTAGCAGGGGGCGCATCCAAGCTTTCTTT	CASSFASRGRIQAFF
NA	NA	TRBV6-2/TRBV6-3	TRBJ1-1	TGTGCCAGCAGTTACTCGTCCAGGGGCACTGAAGCTTTCTTT	CASSYSSRGTEAFF
NA	NA	TRBV2	TRBJ1-4	TGTGCCAGCATCCAGGCTCTGGGGGGTGAAAAACTGTTTTTT	CASIQALGGEKLFF
NA	NA	TRBV25-1	TRBJ1-1	TGTGCCAGCAGTGAATTGGGGGCGGCTTTCTTT	CASSELGAAFF
NA	TRBD1	TRBV7-9	TRBJ2-5	TGTGCCAGCAGCTTAGGTCAGGGGGAAATCGGGGAGACCCAGTACTTC	CASSLGQGEIGETQYF
NA	NA	TRBV3-1/TRBV3-2	TRBJ2-7	TGTGCCAGCAGCTTCCAGCCAGAGCGATCGTACGAGCAGTACTTC	CASSFQPERSYEQYF
NA	NA	TRBV12-3/TRBV12-4	TRBJ1-5	TGTGCCAGCAGTTTATCAGGGTCCCAGCCCCAGCATTTT	CASSLSGSQPQHF
NA	NA	TRBV18	TRBJ2-1	TGTGCCAGCTCACCAGAGGGCTATGAGCAGTTCTTC	CASSPEGYEQFF
NA	NA	TRBV6-2/TRBV6-3	TRBJ1-2	TGTGCCAGCAGTGCGACAGAGTATGGCTACACCTTC	CASSATEYGYTF
once	TRBD1	TRBV6-5	TRBJ2-7	TGTGCCAGCAATCTTGGGACAGGACCCTACGAGCAGTACTTC	CASNLGTGPYEQYF
few	NA	TRBV10-3	TRBJ1-5	TGTGCCATCAGTGAGTCCGGGGGGCCCAATCAGCCCCAGCATTTT	CAISESGGPNQPQHF
NA	NA	TRBV18	TRBJ1-2	TGTGCCAGCTCACCAGACAGGACCTATGGCTACACCTTC	CASSPDRTYGYTF
few	TRBD1	TRBV7-2	TRBJ2-5	TGTGCCAGCAGCAAAGGACAGGGGGCATGGGAGACCCAGTACTTC	CASSKGQGAWETQYF
NA	TRBD1	TRBV7-9	TRBJ1-3	TGTGCCAGCAGCTTAGCGCCGGGACAGGGGATTAGAAACACCATATATTTT	CASSLAPGQGIRNTIYF
NA	TRBD2	TRBV27	TRBJ2-3	TGTGCCAGCAGTTTCTCCGGGACTAAACACACAGATACGCAGTATTTT	CASSFSGTKHTDTQYF
NA	NA	TRBV21-1	TRBJ2-7	TGTGCCAGCAGCAATGGGGGGCACCGAACAGGGGGTCGCTACGAGCAGTACTTC	CASSNGGHRTGGRYEQYF
NA	TRBD2	TRBV19	TRBJ2-1	TGTGCCAGTAGTATAGAAGGAGGGTGGCGGGGGGGAACCTACAATGAGCAGTTCTTC	CASSIEGGWRGGTYNEQFF
NA	NA	TRBV28	TRBJ1-1	TGTGCCAGCAGGATCGCGGAGGGGAGCACTGAAGCTTTCTTT	CASRIAEGSTEAFF
NA	TRBD2	TRBV7-2	TRBJ2-3	TGTGCCAGCAGGGGGGGGATCGGCACAGATACGCAGTATTTT	CASRGGIGTDTQYF
NA	NA	TRBV28	TRBJ2-7	TGTGCCAGCTCCGGGGCAGGGGCCTACGAGCAGTACTTC	CASSGAGAYEQYF
NA	TRBD1	TRBV7-2	TRBJ1-1	TGTGCCAGCAGCCCCCGACAGGGAAACACTGAAGCTTTCTTT	CASSPRQGNTEAFF
few	NA	TRBV6-1	TRBJ1-5	TGTGCCAGCAGTGACGGGAGCAATCAGCCCCAGCATTTT	CASSDGSNQPQHF
NA	TRBD2	TRBV7-9	TRBJ2-1	TGTGCCAGCAGCCGAGGGAATAGCGGGGGGCAGAAGACCTACAATGAGCAGTTCTTC	CASSRGNSGGQKTYNEQFF
NA	NA	TRBV19	TRBJ1-5	TGTGCCAGTAGTATCAACAGCCCTGCCCTTGGGCCCCAGCATTTT	CASSINSPALGPQHF
NA	TRBD2	TRBV13	TRBJ2-1	TGTGCCAGCAGCTCGGGACTAGCGGGGGACAATGAGCAGTTCTTC	CASSSGLAGDNEQFF
NA	TRBD2	TRBV7-8	TRBJ2-5	TGTGCCAGCAGCCCCCCGGGTAGCGGGATACCTGGAGTATGGGAGACCCAGTACTTC	CASSPPGSGIPGVWETQYF
NA	TRBD1	TRBV3-1/TRBV3-2	TRBJ1-6	TGTGCCAGCAGCCAAGTGGGACAGGTGAGAGATTCACCCCTCCACTTT	CASSQVGQVRDSPLHF
NA	TRBD1	TRBV28	TRBJ1-1	TGTGCCAGCAGTTTGGGACAGACGAACACTGAAGCTTTCTTT	CASSLGQTNTEAFF
NA	NA	TRBV5-1	TRBJ1-1	TGCGCCAGCAGCTTGGCCGTTGTGTCAGGTAACACTGAAGCTTTCTTT	CASSLAVVSGNTEAFF
NA	TRBD1	TRBV27	TRBJ2-7	TGTGCCAGCAGCCGAACCGGGACAGGCAGCGAGCAGTACTTC	CASSRTGTGSEQYF
few	NA	TRBV19	TRBJ1-5	TGTGCCAGTAGTATGGAAGGGGTAAGCAATCAGCCCCAGCATTTT	CASSMEGVSNQPQHF
once	NA	TRBV6-5	TRBJ1-6	TGTGCCAGCACCTCCAGCTACTATAATTCATCCCTCCACTTT	CASTSSYYNSSLHF
NA	NA	TRBV19	TRBJ2-6	TGTGCCAGTAGTATAACGCCCCGGCAGGGCATTCCCACTGGGGCCAACGTCCTGACTTTC	CASSITPRQGIPTGANVLTF
NA	NA	TRBV5-6	TRBJ1-2	TGTGCCAGCAGCTTGGACAGGGAGGGCTACACCTTC	CASSLDREGYTF
NA	TRBD1	TRBV4-1	TRBJ1-2	TGCGCCAGCAGCCGAGGCGAACAGGGGTATGGCTACACCTTC	CASSRGEQGYGYTF
once	NA	TRBV11-2	TRBJ1-1	TGTGCCAGCAGCTTAAGACAGGTGGGGGTGAACACTGAAGCTTTCTTT	CASSLRQVGVNTEAFF
once	TRBD1	TRBV5-6	TRBJ1-1	TGTGCCAGCACCTCAAGGACAGGGTGGACTGAAGCTTTCTTT	CASTSRTGWTEAFF
NA	NA	TRBV29-1	TRBJ2-2	TGCAGCGTTGTCTGGAGATACACCGGGGAGCTGTTTTTT	CSVVWRYTGELFF
NA	TRBD1	TRBV30	TRBJ2-5	TGTGCCTGGAGAGTGGGACAGGCCAAAGAGACCCAGTACTTC	CAWRVGQAKETQYF
once	TRBD2	TRBV7-2	TRBJ2-7	TGTGCCAGCAGCTCGACTAGCGGGGGCCCCTACGAGCAGTACTTC	CASSSTSGGPYEQYF